This TCR beta chain was recorded in a study of shared clonotypes between healthy human individuals (dated by TCRdb to between 2020 and 2021). General notes on the study: The cohort included three men and a couple of women between 18 and 49 years of age. For each donor, CD4 naive and CD4 memory were each run on three plates, CD8 naive on two plates, and CD8 memory on one plate. Libraries were prepared and TCR repertoires were sequenced by different laboratories using diverse techniques, in order to increase sequencing depth and limit assay-specific biases. To estimate repertoire size and how much clonotype sharing occurs between individuals, the study deeply sequenced the blood TCR repertoires of roughly 5 healthy adults. Per donor, leukapheresis produced somewhere between about 0.9 and 9.5 billion PBMCs.

Per the germline V gene, SGHRS is the CDR1 and YFSETQ is the CDR2. The V end gives up 1 base and the J end 5 bases, leaving 3 bases in the junction not matched to a gene. Counted from cysteine to phenylalanine, this CDR3 has 14 amino acids. Just the 42-base CDR3 DNA is kept, in frame starting at base 1. Overall results and qualifications from the work: Compared with non-shared clonotypes, clonotypes shared by all four sorted-subset donors had higher generation probabilities. Across four donors, 4.5% to 6.5% of naive CD4, 3% to 4% of naive CD8, approximately 2.5% of memory CD4, and about 0.4% of memory CD8 clonotypes were shared. Based on pairwise subsampling, the degree of clonotype sharing among donors was expected to be affected by sequencing depth. Naive subsets generally had larger estimated clonotype richness than memory subsets did. Because the study included a small number of donors, the genetic and exposure-history diversity represented was limited. Sampling was limited to blood, and TCR repertoires in tissue likely differ from TCR repertoires in blood. Incomplete sequencing was indicated by rarefaction of sorted-subset datasets, despite the large sequencing depth.

Using the deep immunoSEQ assay, multiplex PCR amplified TCR CDR3 regions from genomic DNA. For each cell subset, the extracted genomic DNA was distributed evenly across all wells of several immunoSEQ 96-well plates, and each plate served as one replicate. Each replicate PCR for sorted subsets received about 220 ng genomic DNA, equal to roughly 30,000 T cell genomes. Purified libraries were measured with a Qubit 3.0 fluorometer, size-checked on a Bioanalyzer 2100, and measured again with the KAPA Library Quantification kit. Each immunoSEQ 96-well plate was sequenced on its own single-read 150-cycle Illumina NextSeq 550 flow cell. The source study handled its data this way. Because the immunoSEQ output held only junctional sequences and lacked quality scores, the filtering could not match the filtering applied to full-length reads. To assign V/J genes and CDR3, sequences were annotated against IMGT germline references using PyIR, a Python wrapper for IgBLAST v1.9. Reads with weak V/J assignments (E-value above 1e-6), missing CDR3, stop codons, out-of-frame junctions, or ambiguous translated residues were removed. A V3J clonotype was defined by an identical inferred V gene, J gene, and CDR3 amino acid sequence. Percentage overlap between repertoires was computed as shared unique clonotypes divided by the size of the smaller repertoire. RTK rarefaction, the Chao1 estimator, and Recon v2.1 estimates of unobserved clonotypes were used to assess repertoire richness. Generation probabilities for all TCRbeta clonotypes obtained by the gDNA method from a handful of donors were computed using OLGA. TCRdb's version of the immuneACCESS table is confined to in-frame rearrangements and falls short of the full clone set. An unresolved V gene accounts for under half of the shortfall where checked; the remainder is of unknown origin. V, J and clone size reflect that table, while D and trimming were determined from the DNA. This sample has millions of clones in its table, and around 95% of those were observed once. Clones ranked in the top ten supply 0.13% of the sample.

The donors were healthy, HIV-negative adults with no recently reported acute infections or vaccinations. Every donor was a Caucasian adult living in Nashville, Tennessee, USA. CD4+ T cells were enriched by magnetic negative selection; naive cells were then positively selected on CD45RA, and the negative fraction formed the memory subset. Blood was collected by leukapheresis, and PBMCs were isolated by Ficoll-Histopaque density gradient centrifugation and then cryopreserved in liquid nitrogen vapor phase. Purity and quantity of every magnetically sorted T cell population were checked by analytical flow cytometry. Genomic DNA was isolated from each sorted fraction and quantified by UV absorbance on a Nanodrop 2000c. As to this clone: It has no known antigen specificity. Base-call qualities are not available, and no considerably larger clone is one nucleotide away.

The chain is encoded by TRBV5-1 joined to TRBJ2-7, and 10 junction bases match TRBD1. The TCR originated in a man aged 18 to 30 in good health. Sequencing was carried out using naive CD4+ T cells sorted from blood. Read against the paper, the sample's cell subset or site label means: CD45RA+ positively selected. At the DNA level, the sequence is TGCGCCAGCAGCTTGAGGGGACAGGGGAACGAGCAGTACTTC. It encodes CASSLRGQGNEQYF.